The 12 T cell receptor beta chains below were found in one sample sequenced in a study of CD8+ T cells in alopecia areata. Following extraction, RNA underwent reverse transcription to cDNA, which served as the sequencing template. Measured with immunoSEQ multiplex PCR; TCRdb has only the in-frame clones, and not every one. The sample lists about 270,000 clones; roughly 60% were seen once. The sample's treatment: oral pan-JAK inhibitor, 5-10 mg twice daily. The sequencing used CD4+ T cells sorted from blood, collected around week 54, from a patient treated with tofacitinib. The receptors were sampled from a human donor with alopecia areata.

This rearrangement joins TRBV6-5 to TRBJ2-1; no reliable D call. This CDR3 contains 12 residues. CDR1 MNHEY and CDR2 SVGAGI come from the germline V gene. The germline V and J ends were trimmed by 6 bases and 9 bases, with 12 bases remaining between them. The chain's CDR3 is CASSQGWGEQFF. CDR3 DNA sequence: TGTGCCAGCAGCCAAGGTTGGGGTGAGCAGTTCTTC.

This clone has a handful of counts. V is TRBV7-9 and J is TRBJ1-4; D may be TRBD1 (5 bases). The CDR3 loop spans 15 amino acids. CDR1 and CDR2 from the germline V gene are SEHNR and FQNEAQ (reference sequence). V lost 5 bases, J lost 7 bases, and 17 bases lay in between. CDR3 amino acids: CASSAQGLGGEKLFF. CDR3 sequence (DNA): TGTGCCAGCAGCGCCCAGGGATTAGGAGGTGAAAAACTGTTTTTT.

V usage is TRBV5-1 and J usage is TRBJ2-1, with no clear D. In germline, CDR1 is SGHRS, CDR2 YFSETQ. V lost 0 bases and J 12 bases, leaving 13 bases between the germline ends. This CDR3 contains 13 residues. The CDR3 DNA reads TGCGCCAGCAGCTTGGAATCAACCTCAGGGCAGTTCTTC. It yields the protein CASSLESTSGQFF.

The V and J genes are TRBV7-8 and TRBJ2-7, with 12 bases identical to TRBD2. Trimming removed 4 bases from V and 0 bases from J; junction bases left unmatched: 7. The CDR3 is 17 amino acids. Germline CDR1 SGHVS, CDR2 FQNEAQ. In nucleotides, the CDR3 is TGTGCCAGCAGCTCGCTAGCGGGGGGGTCCTCCTCCTACGAGCAGTACTTC. It specifies CASSSLAGGSSSYEQYF.

This chain links TRBV6-1 with TRBJ2-3; 7 bases align to TRBD2. This CDR3 spans 13 amino acids. CDR1 MNHNS and CDR2 SASEGT come from the germline V gene. Trimming at V came to 4 bases and at J to 6 bases, leaving 4 bases not matched to a gene. The CDR3: CASSAGRTDTQYF. The CDR3 DNA sequence: TGTGCCAGCAGTGCCGGGAGGACTGATACGCAGTATTTT.

This clone showed up just a few times. V usage is TRBV2 and J usage is TRBJ1-1; TRBD1 might be the D (5 bases). The CDR3 has 13 residues. Germline CDR1 and CDR2: SNHLY and FYNNEI. V was pared by 7 bases and J by 1 base, with 10 bases between. The CDR3 loop reads CASTRTPNTEAFF. CDR3 sequence (DNA): TGTGCCAGCACCAGGACACCGAACACTGAAGCTTTCTTT.

This clone was seen a few times. J is TRBJ1-1 and V is TRBV7-9; unclear D gene. The CDR3 consists of 14 residues. Looked up from germline, CDR1 is SEHNR and CDR2 is FQNEAQ (reference sequence). Trimming took 3 bases from V and 2 from J, leaving 10 bases between them. The CDR3 region has the DNA TGTGCCAGCAGCTTGGTCGGACCAAACACTGAAGCTTTCTTT. It codes for CASSLVGPNTEAFF.

This clone was seen repeatedly, ten times or more. V gene TRBV7-9 combines with J gene TRBJ2-7; D is perhaps TRBD1 or TRBD2 (5 bases each). The CDR3 extends over 17 amino acids. Germline values: CDR1 SEHNR, CDR2 FQNEAQ (reference sequence). The germline V and J ends were trimmed by 4 bases and 0 bases, with 19 bases remaining between them. CDR3 sequence (DNA): TGTGCCAGCAGCTACCCCGCCGGGACGCCCAGCTCCTACGAGCAGTACTTC. This codes for CASSYPAGTPSSYEQYF.

In the case of this clone: Other nucleotide sequences in the sample specify the same CDR3. The genes are TRBV7-3 and TRBJ2-3; TRBD2 matches at 10 bases. The CDR3 length is 15 residues. The germline V gene encodes CDR1 SGHTA and CDR2 FQGTGA. The V segment lost 5 bases and the J segment 1 base; nucleotides outside the gene matches: 3. The CDR3 DNA sequence: TGTGCCAGCAGCCTGACTAGCGGGCGCACAGATACGCAGTATTTT. Translating it yields CASSLTSGRTDTQYF.

This clone occurred many times. The V call is TRBV18, the J call TRBJ1-4; 7 bases match TRBD1. The CDR3 has 14 residues. V shed 6 bases and J 5 bases; nucleotides not matched to a gene: 6. Germline CDR1 KGHSH, CDR2 LQKENI. For the CDR3, the DNA is TGTGCCAGCTCCCTGGACAGGCGGAATGAAAAACTGTTTTTT. Its translation: CASSLDRRNEKLFF.

J is TRBJ1-2 and V is TRBV6-5; 7 nucleotides match TRBD1. CDR1 is MNHEY, CDR2 SVGAGI, per germline. The CDR3 length is 16 residues. Trimming cost V 3 bases and J 4 bases; bases outside gene matches: 11. The CDR3 nucleotides read TGTGCCAGCAGTTATGGCAGGGGGTCCAGGGGCTATGGCTACACCTTC. It yields the protein CASSYGRGSRGYGYTF.

This clone was counted once. The chain has TRBV4-1 and TRBJ1-2; D is possibly TRBD1 (6 bases). The CDR3 is 15 residues long. Trimming cost V 3 bases and J 4 bases, with 15 bases left between them. Germline V gene sequence: CDR1 MGHRA, CDR2 YSYEKL. The CDR3 DNA reads as TGCGCCAGCAGCCAGGCTGACCAGGGGCCCTATGGCTACACCTTC. This encodes CASSQADQGPYGYTF.